The clone carrying this T cell receptor (beta chain) was recorded a few times. Its target is not known. The record originates from a study of CD8 T cells in ankylosing spondylitis. CDR1 is MNHEY, CDR2 SMNVEV, per germline (reference sequence). The CDR3 is 13 residues long. V lost 5 bases to trimming and J lost 10 bases, with 15 bases between them. From the 5' RACE reads, TCRdb called clonotypes with MiXCR, one entry per CDR3 protein. The sample has some 200,000 distinct CDR3 sequences, about 7% seen once. Study-wide results and limits: Reportedly, significant enrichment of disease-linked clones occurred in matched ankylosing spondylitis synovial fluid. Seemingly characteristic of ankylosing spondylitis blood was a TCR beta motif consisting of several highly homologous variants.

Sequenced: blood, either unsorted or a sorted T cell fraction (not recorded which). The clonotype was recovered from a male donor with ankylosing spondylitis. This chain joins TRBV27 and TRBJ2-1, with D perhaps TRBD2 (7 bases). Here the CDR3 reads CASSPLGGREQFF. DNA of the CDR3: TGTGCCAGCAGTCCCCTCGGGGGGCGAGAGCAGTTCTTC.